This T cell receptor beta chain stems from a study of Ad26.COV2.S vaccination and SARS-CoV-2 variants. Study-wide context: By the intramuscular route, Ad26.COV2.S was given once, or twice 56 days apart.

CDR1 and CDR2 from the germline V gene are MNHEY and SVGEGT. CDR3 length: 15 amino acids. V shed 0 bases and J shed 6 bases, with 13 bases lying between them. Treatment: 15 to 20 received Ad26.COV2.S at low or high dose, single or two shots; several received placebo; per-sample allocation not given. Day 63 after the first injection of vaccine or placebo was the sampling time. Donor was an adult aged 18-55 years in Boston. This clone was detected only a few times. Its antigen is unknown. The data were produced by immunoSEQ multiplex PCR, yet TCRdb's version contains in-frame clones alone and is incomplete. This table has hundreds of thousands of clones, about 91% appearing once. Study observations and caveats: In TCR breadth and depth analyses, total T cell responses may have been underestimated.

The specimen was peripheral blood, collected in a trial of Ad26.COV2.S vaccine versus placebo. This sequence was found in a person aged 18 to 59 who received the Ad26.COV2.S COVID-19 vaccine or a placebo. The chain employs TRBV6-2 or TRBV6-3 and TRBJ2-3, with a tentative D call TRBD1 (6 bases). CDR3 sequence: CASSYSVTGPDTQYF. Here the CDR3 DNA reads TGTGCCAGCAGTTACTCTGTTACAGGGCCCGATACGCAGTATTTT.